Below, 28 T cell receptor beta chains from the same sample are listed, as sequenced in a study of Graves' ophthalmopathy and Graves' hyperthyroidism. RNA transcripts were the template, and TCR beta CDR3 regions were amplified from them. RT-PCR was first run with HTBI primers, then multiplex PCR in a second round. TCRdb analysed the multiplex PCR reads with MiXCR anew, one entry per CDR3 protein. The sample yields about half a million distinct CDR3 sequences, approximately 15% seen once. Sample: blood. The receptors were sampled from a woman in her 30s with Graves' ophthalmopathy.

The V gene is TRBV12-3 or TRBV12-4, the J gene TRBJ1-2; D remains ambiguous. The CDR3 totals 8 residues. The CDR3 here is CGDYGYTF. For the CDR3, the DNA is TGTGGAGACTATGGCTACACCTTC.

The CDR3 region is CSVELDREAPYEQYF. The CDR3 bases are TGCAGCGTTGAACTTGACAGGGAGGCCCCCTACGAGCAGTACTTC. The chain is built from TRBV29-1 and TRBJ2-7; weak D call: TRBD1 (7 bases). The V gene lost 2 bases and the J gene lost 2 bases, with 16 bases spanning the gap. Germline values: CDR1 SQVTM, CDR2 ANQGSEA. CDR3 length: 15 residues.

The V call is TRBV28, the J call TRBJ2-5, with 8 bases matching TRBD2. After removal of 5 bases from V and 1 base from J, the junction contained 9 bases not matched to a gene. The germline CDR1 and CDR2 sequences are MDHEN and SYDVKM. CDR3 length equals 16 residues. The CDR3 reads CASSHHTSGGQETQYF. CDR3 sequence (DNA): TGTGCCAGCAGTCACCACACAAGCGGGGGCCAAGAGACCCAGTACTTC.

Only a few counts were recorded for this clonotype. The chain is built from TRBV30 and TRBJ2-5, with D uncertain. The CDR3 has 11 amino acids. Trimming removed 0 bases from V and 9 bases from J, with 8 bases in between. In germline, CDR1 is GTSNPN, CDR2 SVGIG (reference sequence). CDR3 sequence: CAWSVLGSQYF. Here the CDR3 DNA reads TGTGCCTGGAGTGTACTGGGGTCCCAGTACTTC.

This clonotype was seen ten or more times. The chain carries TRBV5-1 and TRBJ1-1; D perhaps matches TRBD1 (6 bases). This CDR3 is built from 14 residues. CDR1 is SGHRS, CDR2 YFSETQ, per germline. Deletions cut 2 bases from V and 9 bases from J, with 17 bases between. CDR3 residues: CASSLSGTGTQAFF. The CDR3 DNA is TGCGCCAGCAGCTTATCCGGTACAGGGACTCAAGCTTTCTTT.

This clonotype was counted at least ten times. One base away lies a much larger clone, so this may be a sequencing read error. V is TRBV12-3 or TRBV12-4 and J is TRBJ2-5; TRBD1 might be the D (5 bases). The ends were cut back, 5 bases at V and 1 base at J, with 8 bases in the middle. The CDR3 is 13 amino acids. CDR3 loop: CASSRTSQETQYF. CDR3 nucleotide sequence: TGTGCCAGCAGTCGGACAAGCCAAGAGACCCAGTACTTC.

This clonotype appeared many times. The CDR3 sequence is CASRPEETQYF. CDR3 bases: TGTGCCAGCAGACCTGAAGAGACCCAGTACTTC. The chain couples TRBV2 to TRBJ2-5; D is undetermined. Germline CDR1 is SNHLY and CDR2 is FYNNEI. V was cut by 6 bases and J by 3 bases, with 5 bases left in between. The CDR3 is made up of 11 amino acids.

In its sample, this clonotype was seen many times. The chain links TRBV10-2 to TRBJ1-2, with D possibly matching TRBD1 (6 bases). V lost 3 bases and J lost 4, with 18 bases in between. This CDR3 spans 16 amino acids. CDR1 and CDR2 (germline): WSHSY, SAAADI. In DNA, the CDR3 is TGCGCCAGCAGTGAATGGCAGGGGATAAGAGGCTATGGCTACACCTTC. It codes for CASSEWQGIRGYGYTF.

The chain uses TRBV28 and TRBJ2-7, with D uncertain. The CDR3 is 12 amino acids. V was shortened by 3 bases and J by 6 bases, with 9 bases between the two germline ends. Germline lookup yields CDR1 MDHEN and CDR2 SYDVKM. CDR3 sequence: CASSFTAPEQYF. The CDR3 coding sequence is TGTGCCAGCAGTTTCACAGCTCCCGAGCAGTACTTC.

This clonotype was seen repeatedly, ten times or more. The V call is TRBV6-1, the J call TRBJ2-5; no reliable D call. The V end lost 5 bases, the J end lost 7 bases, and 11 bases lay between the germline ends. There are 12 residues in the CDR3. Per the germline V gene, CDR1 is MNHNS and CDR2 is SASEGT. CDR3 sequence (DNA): TGTGCCAGCAGTCCCGTACCAGGGACCCAGTACTTC. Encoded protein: CASSPVPGTQYF.

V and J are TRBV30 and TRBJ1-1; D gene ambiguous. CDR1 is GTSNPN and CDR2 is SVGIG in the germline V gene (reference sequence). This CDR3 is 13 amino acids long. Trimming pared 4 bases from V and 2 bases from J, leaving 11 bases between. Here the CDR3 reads CAWKKGSNTEAFF. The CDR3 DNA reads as TGTGCCTGGAAGAAGGGTTCAAACACTGAAGCTTTCTTT.

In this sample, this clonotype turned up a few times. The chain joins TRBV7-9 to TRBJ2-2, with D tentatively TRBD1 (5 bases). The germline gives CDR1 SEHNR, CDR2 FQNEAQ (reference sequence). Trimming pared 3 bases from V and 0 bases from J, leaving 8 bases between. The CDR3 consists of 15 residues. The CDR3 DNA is TGTGCCAGCAGCTTTCCGACAGCGAACACCGGGGAGCTGTTTTTT. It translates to CASSFPTANTGELFF. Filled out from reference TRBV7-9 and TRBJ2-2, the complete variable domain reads DTGVSQNPRHKITKRGQNVTFRCDPISEHNRLYWYRQTLGQGPEFLTYFQNEAQLEKSRLLSDRFSAERPKGSFSTLEIQRTEQGDSAMYLCASSFPTANTGELFFGEGSRLTVL.

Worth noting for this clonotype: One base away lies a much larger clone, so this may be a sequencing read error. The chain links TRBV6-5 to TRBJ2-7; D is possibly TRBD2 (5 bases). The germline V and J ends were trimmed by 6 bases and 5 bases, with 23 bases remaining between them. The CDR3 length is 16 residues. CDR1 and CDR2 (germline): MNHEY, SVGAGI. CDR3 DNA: TGTGCCAGCAGATCCTCGATCTCTGGGCGGGCCCACGAGCAGTACTTC. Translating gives CASRSSISGRAHEQYF.

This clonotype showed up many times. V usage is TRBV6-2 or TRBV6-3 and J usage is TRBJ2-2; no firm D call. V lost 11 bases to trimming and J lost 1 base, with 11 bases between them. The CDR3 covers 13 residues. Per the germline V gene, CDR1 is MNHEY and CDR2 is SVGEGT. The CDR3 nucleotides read TGTGCCGTTCAGACGGTGAACACCGGGGAGCTGTTTTTT. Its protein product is CAVQTVNTGELFF.

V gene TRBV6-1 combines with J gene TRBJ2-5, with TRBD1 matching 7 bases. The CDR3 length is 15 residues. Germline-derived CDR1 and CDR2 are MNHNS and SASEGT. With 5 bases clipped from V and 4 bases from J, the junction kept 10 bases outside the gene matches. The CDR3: CASSQHRGTLETQYF. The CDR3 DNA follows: TGTGCCAGCAGTCAACACAGGGGTACCTTAGAGACCCAGTACTTC.

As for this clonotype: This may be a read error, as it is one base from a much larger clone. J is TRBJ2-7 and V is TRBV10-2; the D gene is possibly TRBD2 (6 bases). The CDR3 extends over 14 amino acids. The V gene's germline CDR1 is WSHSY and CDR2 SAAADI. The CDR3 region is CASSVGGDFYEQCF. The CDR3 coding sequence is TGCGCCAGCAGTGTCGGCGGGGACTTCTACGAGCAGTGCTTC.

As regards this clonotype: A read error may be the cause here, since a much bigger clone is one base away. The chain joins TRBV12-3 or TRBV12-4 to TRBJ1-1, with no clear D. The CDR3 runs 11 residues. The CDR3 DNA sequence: TGTGCCGGCAGCTACGGAGGGCAAGCTTTCTTT. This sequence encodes CAGSYGGQAFF.

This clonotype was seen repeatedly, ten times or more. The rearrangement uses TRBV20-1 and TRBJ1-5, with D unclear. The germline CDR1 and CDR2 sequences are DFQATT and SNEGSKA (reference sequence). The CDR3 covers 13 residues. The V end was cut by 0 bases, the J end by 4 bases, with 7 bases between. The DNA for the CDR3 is TGCAGTGCTAGAGAGGGTAAAAATCAGCCCCAGCATTTT. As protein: CSAREGKNQPQHF.

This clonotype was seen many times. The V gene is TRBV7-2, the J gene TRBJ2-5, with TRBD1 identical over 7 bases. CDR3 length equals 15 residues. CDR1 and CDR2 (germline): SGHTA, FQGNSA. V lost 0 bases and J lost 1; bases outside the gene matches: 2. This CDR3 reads CASSLAGQAQETQYF. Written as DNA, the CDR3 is TGTGCCAGCAGCTTAGCTGGACAGGCCCAAGAGACCCAGTACTTC.

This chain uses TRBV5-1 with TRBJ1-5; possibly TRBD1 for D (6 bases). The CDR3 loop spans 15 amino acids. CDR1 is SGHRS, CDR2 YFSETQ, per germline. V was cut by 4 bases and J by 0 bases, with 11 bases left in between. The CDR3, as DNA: TGCGCCAGCAGCCGGACAGTAAATAGCAATCAGCCCCAGCATTTT. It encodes CASSRTVNSNQPQHF.

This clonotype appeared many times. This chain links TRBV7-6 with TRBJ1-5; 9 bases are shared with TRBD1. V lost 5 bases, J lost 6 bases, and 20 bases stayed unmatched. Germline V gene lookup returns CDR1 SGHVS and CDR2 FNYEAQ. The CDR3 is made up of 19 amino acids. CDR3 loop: CASSPRGGSGQGGIQPQHF. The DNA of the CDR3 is TGTGCCAGCAGCCCCCGGGGCGGTTCGGGACAGGGAGGAATTCAGCCCCAGCATTTT. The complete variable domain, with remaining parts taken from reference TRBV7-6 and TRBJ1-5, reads GAGVSQSPRYKVTKRGQDVALRCDPISGHVSLYWYRQALGQGPEFLTYFNYEAQQDKSGLPNDRFSAERPEGSISTLTIQRTEQRDSAMYRCASSPRGGSGQGGIQPQHFGDGTRLSIL.

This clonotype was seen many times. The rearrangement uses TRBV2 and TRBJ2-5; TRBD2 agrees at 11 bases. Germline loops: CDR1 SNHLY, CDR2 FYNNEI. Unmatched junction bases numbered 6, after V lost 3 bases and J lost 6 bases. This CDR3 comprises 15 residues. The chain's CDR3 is CASSELAGGPQTQYF. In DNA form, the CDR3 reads TGTGCCAGCAGTGAGTTAGCGGGGGGGCCTCAGACCCAGTACTTC.

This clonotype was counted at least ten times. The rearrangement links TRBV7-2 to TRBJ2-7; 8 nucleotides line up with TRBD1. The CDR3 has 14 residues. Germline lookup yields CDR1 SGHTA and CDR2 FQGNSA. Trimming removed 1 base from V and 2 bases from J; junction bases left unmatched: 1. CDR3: CASSLVTGAYEQYF. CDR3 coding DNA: TGTGCCAGCAGCTTAGTGACAGGGGCCTACGAGCAGTACTTC.

For the CDR3, the DNA is TGTGCCAGCTCACCAAGGACTAGCGGGACCCACGAGCAGTACTTC. This encodes CASSPRTSGTHEQYF. The chain uses TRBV18 and TRBJ2-7; the match to TRBD2 covers 12 bases. This CDR3 contains 15 residues. The V gene's germline CDR1 is KGHSH and CDR2 LQKENI. The J segment lost 5 bases and the V segment lost 2 bases, leaving 4 bases of the junction unmatched.

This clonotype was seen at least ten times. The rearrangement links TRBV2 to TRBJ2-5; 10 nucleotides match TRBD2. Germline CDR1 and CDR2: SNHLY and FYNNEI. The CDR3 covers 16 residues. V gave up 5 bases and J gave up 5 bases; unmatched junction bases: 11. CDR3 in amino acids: CASSRYLAGVEETQYF. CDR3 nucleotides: TGTGCCAGCAGTCGATACCTAGCGGGAGTCGAGGAGACCCAGTACTTC. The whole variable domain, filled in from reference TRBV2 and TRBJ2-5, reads EPEVTQTPSHQVTQMGQEVILRCVPISNHLYFYWYRQILGQKVEFLVSFYNNEISEKSEIFDDQFSVERPDGSNFTLKIRSTKLEDSAMYFCASSRYLAGVEETQYFGPGTRLLVL.

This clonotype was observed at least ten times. The CDR3 nucleotides read TGTGCCAGCAGTTCCACCCTCCGGACTAGCGGGAGAGAGCTTACCTACGAGCAGTACTTC. Translating it yields CASSSTLRTSGRELTYEQYF. The V gene is TRBV27, the J gene TRBJ2-7; TRBD2 matches at 13 bases. This CDR3 has 20 amino acids. With V trimmed by 4 bases and J by 2 bases, 17 bases remained unmatched. Germline CDR1 MNHEY, CDR2 SMNVEV (reference sequence).

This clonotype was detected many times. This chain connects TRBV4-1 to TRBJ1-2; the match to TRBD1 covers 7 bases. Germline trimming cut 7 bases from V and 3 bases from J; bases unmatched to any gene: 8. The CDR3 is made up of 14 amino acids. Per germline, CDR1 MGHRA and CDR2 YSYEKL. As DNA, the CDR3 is TGCGCCAGCACCCGTGGGGGACAGCACTATGGCTACACCTTC. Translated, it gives CASTRGGQHYGYTF.

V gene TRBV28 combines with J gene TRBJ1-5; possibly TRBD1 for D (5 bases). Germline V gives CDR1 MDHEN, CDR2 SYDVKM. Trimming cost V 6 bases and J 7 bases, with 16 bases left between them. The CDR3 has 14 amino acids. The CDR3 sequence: CASSPPQGRQPQHF. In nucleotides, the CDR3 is TGTGCCAGCAGCCCCCCCCAGGGCCGGCAGCCCCAGCATTTT.